This TCR beta chain was obtained from a study of blood T cell repertoires in COVID-19. Study context: Whether acute or convalescent, the COVID-19 samples came from the United States, Italy and Spain.

Produced via immunoSEQ multiplex PCR; TCRdb's table is partial and in-frame only. The data hold some 160,000 clones, with around 85% observed a single time. The CDR3 runs 13 residues. V was trimmed by 5 bases and J by 1 base, leaving 7 bases between them. For this clone: Different DNA sequences within this sample yield the same CDR3.

The rearrangement joins TRBV12-3 or TRBV12-4 to TRBJ2-3; D remains unclear. The TCR comes from a woman aged 40 to 50 who had recovered from COVID-19. The material sequenced was PBMCs or T cells enriched from blood (not recorded which). The CDR3 loop reads CASSGTGTDTQYF. The CDR3 coding sequence is TGTGCCAGCAGTGGTACAGGCACAGATACGCAGTATTTT.